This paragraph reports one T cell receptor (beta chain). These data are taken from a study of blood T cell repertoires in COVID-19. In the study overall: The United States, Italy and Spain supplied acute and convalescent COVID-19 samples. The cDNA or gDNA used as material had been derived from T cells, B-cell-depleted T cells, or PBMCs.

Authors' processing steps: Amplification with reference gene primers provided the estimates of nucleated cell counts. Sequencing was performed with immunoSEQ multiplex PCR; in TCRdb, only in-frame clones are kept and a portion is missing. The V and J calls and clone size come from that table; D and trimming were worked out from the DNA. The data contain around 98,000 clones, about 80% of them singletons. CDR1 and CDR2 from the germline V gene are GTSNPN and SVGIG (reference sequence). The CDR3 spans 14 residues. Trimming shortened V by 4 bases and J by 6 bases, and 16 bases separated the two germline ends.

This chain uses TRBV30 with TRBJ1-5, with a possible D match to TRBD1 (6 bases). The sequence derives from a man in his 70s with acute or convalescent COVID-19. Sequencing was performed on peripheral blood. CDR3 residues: CAWNPRGGGQPQHF. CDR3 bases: TGTGCCTGGAACCCCAGGGGAGGGGGTCAGCCCCAGCATTTT.